This T cell receptor beta chain was identified during a study of T cell responses to AZD1222 COVID-19 vaccine. General study findings and limits: Possibly, clonal diversity was underestimated; donors were largely white British and included more females. Seropositive status at baseline applied to only a handful of AZD1222 recipients. CD4 TCRs covered the whole spike, strongest at regions 160-218 and 743-854.

With V trimmed by 10 bases and J by 0 bases, 9 bases remained unmatched. Germline-derived CDR1 and CDR2 are SEHNR and FQNEAQ (reference sequence). This CDR3 spans 15 amino acids. Regarding this clone: What it binds is not known.

Only in-frame clones appear in the TCRdb table, and some are missing; sequencing was by immunoSEQ multiplex PCR. Among roughly 160,000 clones listed, under 95% were seen once. The source of this sequence is an adult who received the AZD1222 COVID-19 vaccine. The chain recombines TRBV7-9 with TRBJ2-1; 7 bases agree with TRBD1. The specimen comprised peripheral blood, sampled 28 days after the second AZD1222 dose. The CDR3 here is CATVRTGSSYNEQFF. The CDR3 DNA reads as TGTGCCACCGTAAGGACAGGCAGCTCCTACAATGAGCAGTTCTTC.